Each of the 27 T cell receptor beta chains below was sequenced from the same sample in a study of cytomegalovirus exposure and HLA in healthy donors. Both 60 Vbeta primers and 13 Jbeta primers went into the PCR. Assay: immunoSEQ multiplex PCR; the TCRdb copy retains only in-frame clones and omits some. The sample includes roughly 220,000 clones, around 80% of them seen just once. The material sequenced was PBMCs. The receptors were gathered from a man over 45 in good health and CMV-seronegative.

The J gene is TRBJ1-6, the V gene TRBV5-1; the match to TRBD1 covers 8 bases. This CDR3 is built from 16 residues. Per germline, CDR1 SGHRS and CDR2 YFSETQ. After removal of 1 base from V and 12 bases from J, the junction contained 12 bases not matched to a gene. In nucleotides, the CDR3 is TGCGCCAGCAGCTTGTTTGCAGGGGGCTTAGAGGGACCCCTCCACTTT. This encodes CASSLFAGGLEGPLHF.

Of note for this clone: The junction departs from germline at one end; a sequencing error may be responsible. This sequence joins TRBV7-9 and TRBJ2-7; D unclear. CDR1 is SEHNR and CDR2 is FQNEAQ in the germline V gene (reference sequence). The CDR3 sequence is 8 residues long. The CDR3 loop reads CASSPHFF. Written as DNA, the CDR3 is TGTGCCAGCAGCCCCCATTTCTTC.

The table lists this clone with a count of one. The V call is TRBV28, the J call TRBJ1-1, with a tentative D call TRBD1 (5 bases). Germline lookup yields CDR1 MDHEN and CDR2 SYDVKM. There are 13 residues in the CDR3. Trimming left V 5 bases short and J 3 bases short, with 10 bases between. The CDR3 DNA reads as TGTGCCAGCAGTCGGGGGGGGGACACTGAAGCTTTCTTT. This sequence encodes CASSRGGDTEAFF.

The rearrangement joins TRBV5-4 to TRBJ2-3; TRBD2 agrees at 9 bases. There are 17 residues in the CDR3. Germline V CDR1 and CDR2: SGHNT, YYREEE (reference sequence). V lost 4 bases to trimming and J lost 3 bases; unmatched junction nucleotides: 12. Here the CDR3 DNA reads TGTGCCAGCAGCCGGACGGTACGGCGGGAGGGAACAGATACGCAGTATTTT. Protein sequence: CASSRTVRREGTDTQYF.

The chain employs TRBV6-1 and TRBJ1-5, with 7 bases matching TRBD1. V lost 6 bases, J lost 7 bases, and 6 bases stayed unmatched. CDR1 is MNHNS and CDR2 is SASEGT in the germline V gene. The CDR3 is made up of 13 amino acids. The CDR3 sequence: CASRPNRGQPQHF. The CDR3 DNA reads TGTGCCAGCAGACCAAACAGGGGACAGCCCCAGCATTTT.

This sequence joins TRBV7-9 and TRBJ2-2, with TRBD2 as a possible D gene (5 bases). The CDR3 length is 14 residues. The V end was cut by 8 bases, the J end by 3 bases, with 13 bases between. Looked up from germline, CDR1 is SEHNR and CDR2 is FQNEAQ (reference sequence). The DNA of the CDR3 is TGTGCCAGCCCGCCCGAGCGGTACACCGGGGAGCTGTTTTTT. Translation gives CASPPERYTGELFF.

The chain employs TRBV28 and TRBJ1-3; a possible D gene is TRBD1 (5 bases). The germline gives CDR1 MDHEN, CDR2 SYDVKM. This CDR3 comprises 14 residues. With 2 bases removed from V and 7 bases from J, the gap between germline ends came to 12 bases. DNA for the CDR3: TGTGCCAGCAGTTTACCAGGGCCCCGGAACACCATATATTTT. Translation: CASSLPGPRNTIYF.

As regards this clone: Other DNA sequences in the same sample also yield this CDR3. The chain combines TRBV7-9 with TRBJ2-5; a weak D match, TRBD1 (6 bases). The germline V gene has CDR1 SEHNR and CDR2 FQNEAQ (reference sequence). Trimming cost V 5 bases and J 4 bases, with 11 bases left between them. The CDR3 sequence is 13 residues long. In DNA form, the CDR3 reads TGTGCCAGCAGCCCGACAGGCCTAGAGACCCAGTACTTC. This encodes CASSPTGLETQYF.

The chain recombines TRBV29-1 with TRBJ2-1, with 9 bases identical to TRBD2. With 4 bases clipped from V and 5 bases from J, the junction kept 3 bases outside the gene matches. Germline assignment: CDR1 SQVTM and CDR2 ANQGSEA. This CDR3 comprises 13 residues. CDR3 sequence reads: CSVGLAVHNEQFF. The CDR3 nucleotides are TGCAGCGTTGGACTAGCGGTTCACAATGAGCAGTTCTTC.

The chain joins TRBV7-2 to TRBJ2-1, with TRBD2 matching 7 bases. The CDR3 is 16 amino acids. Germline V lookup: CDR1 SGHTA, CDR2 FQGNSA. V lost 5 bases and J lost 10; bases outside the gene matches: 17. The CDR3 bases are TGTGCCAGCAGCCGCTTAGGAGCCGGGCCGGGACTAGAGCAGTTCTTC. Protein product: CASSRLGAGPGLEQFF.

The J gene is TRBJ2-2, the V gene TRBV25-1, with D maybe TRBD1 (5 bases). V was shortened by 4 bases and J by 7 bases, with 19 bases between the two germline ends. In germline, CDR1 is MGHDK, CDR2 SYGVNS. The CDR3 extends over 16 amino acids. The CDR3 region is CASSGTLGLDFGELFF. Written as DNA, the CDR3 is TGTGCCAGCAGTGGGACATTGGGATTAGATTTCGGGGAGCTGTTTTTT. Based on the CDR3 plus reference TRBV25-1 and TRBJ2-2, the full variable domain is EADIYQTPRYLVIGTGKKITLECSQTMGHDKMYWYQQDPGMELHLIHYSYGVNSTEKGDLSSESTVSRIRTEHFPLTLESARPSHTSQYLCASSGTLGLDFGELFFGEGSRLTVL.

CDR3 bases: TGTGCCAGCACGGGACAGGGGGATGTGGGGGAGCTGTTTTTT. It is translated as CASTGQGDVGELFF. V is TRBV2 and J is TRBJ2-2; 11 bases fit TRBD1. V lost 7 bases, J lost 8 bases, and 6 bases stayed unmatched. The length of the CDR3 is 14 residues. CDR1 and CDR2 (germline): SNHLY, FYNNEI.

This rearrangement joins TRBV6-5 to TRBJ2-3, with D tentatively TRBD2 (5 bases). This CDR3 contains 14 residues. The ends were cut back, 0 bases at V and 5 bases at J, with 9 bases in the middle. Per the germline V gene, CDR1 is MNHEY and CDR2 is SVGAGI. The CDR3 here is CASSYSSAGDTQYF. Written as DNA, the CDR3 is TGTGCCAGCAGTTACTCTTCGGCGGGAGATACGCAGTATTTT.

This chain joins TRBV6-1 and TRBJ2-7; TRBD2 might be the D (5 bases). V was shortened by 3 bases and J by 11 bases, with 8 bases between the two germline ends. The CDR3 spans 10 residues. Germline assignment: CDR1 MNHNS and CDR2 SASEGT. As DNA, the CDR3 is TGTGCCAGCAGTGAGGAGGTTGAGTACTTC. This sequence encodes CASSEEVEYF.

The chain's CDR3 is CAWSVGDFYGYTF. For the CDR3, the DNA is TGTGCCTGGAGTGTGGGGGACTTTTATGGCTACACCTTC. The chain is built from TRBV30 and TRBJ1-2; TRBD1 might be the D (5 bases). The V and J ends lost 0 bases and 5 bases respectively, with 10 bases between them. This CDR3 spans 13 amino acids. The germline CDR1 and CDR2 sequences are GTSNPN and SVGIG (reference sequence).

This clone was detected a few times. J is TRBJ1-2 and V is TRBV27, with 7 bases fitting TRBD1. Trimming cost V 8 bases and J 2 bases; bases outside gene matches: 17. The length of the CDR3 is 17 residues. The germline V gene encodes CDR1 MNHEY and CDR2 SMNVEV (reference sequence). CDR3 amino acids: CASRFMGTEERNYGYTF. CDR3 in DNA: TGTGCCAGCCGCTTTATGGGGACAGAGGAGAGAAACTATGGCTACACCTTC.

This chain joins TRBV9 and TRBJ1-3; D remains unclear. V gave up 4 bases and J gave up 4 bases, with 6 bases separating them. The germline V gene has CDR1 SGDLS and CDR2 YYNGEE. The CDR3 contains 12 residues. This CDR3 reads CASSPRGNTIYF. CDR3 nucleotide sequence: TGTGCCAGCAGCCCCCGGGGAAACACCATATATTTT.

The chain links TRBV9 to TRBJ2-3; 7 positions match TRBD1. CDR3 length: 16 amino acids. Germline assignment: CDR1 SGDLS and CDR2 YYNGEE. Losses at the gene ends were 3 bases for V and 1 base for J; bases not matched to a gene: 8. CDR3 DNA: TGTGCCAGCAGCGAACGACAGGGCAGTGGCACAGATACGCAGTATTTT. It translates to CASSERQGSGTDTQYF. Full variable domain (rest looked up from reference TRBV9 and TRBJ2-3): DSGVTQTPKHLITATGQRVTLRCSPRSGDLSVYWYQQSLDQGLQFLIQYYNGEERAKGNILERFSAQQFPDLHSELNLSSLELGDSALYFCASSERQGSGTDTQYFGPGTRLTVL.

This chain joins TRBV6-5 and TRBJ1-1; weak D call: TRBD1 (6 bases). This CDR3 has 15 amino acids. The V end lost 2 bases, the J end lost 1 base, and 11 bases lay between the germline ends. Per germline, CDR1 MNHEY and CDR2 SVGAGI. The CDR3 DNA reads TGTGCCAGCAGTTACGGGGGGGCCCGGAACACTGAAGCTTTCTTT. It codes for CASSYGGARNTEAFF.

This clone has more than one count but fewer than ten. The chain employs TRBV19 and TRBJ2-5; 13 bases are a match to TRBD2. Germline V gives CDR1 LNHDA, CDR2 SQIVND (reference sequence). The CDR3 totals 16 residues. The J segment lost 5 bases and the V segment lost 5 bases, leaving 8 bases of the junction unmatched. CDR3 loop: CASSSGLAGARETQYF. CDR3 DNA sequence: TGTGCCAGTAGTTCCGGACTAGCGGGAGCTCGGGAGACCCAGTACTTC. Based on the CDR3 plus reference TRBV19 and TRBJ2-5, the full variable domain is DGGITQSPKYLFRKEGQNVTLSCEQNLNHDAMYWYRQDPGQGLRLIYYSQIVNDFQKGDIAEGYSVSREKKESFPLTVTSAQKNPTAFYLCASSSGLAGARETQYFGPGTRLLVL.

The CDR3 sequence: CSVVSGDGSNQPQHF. For the CDR3, the DNA is TGCAGCGTTGTCTCAGGGGATGGTAGCAATCAGCCCCAGCATTTT. This chain links TRBV29-1 with TRBJ1-5; tentative D call: TRBD1 (6 bases). This CDR3 is built from 15 residues. The V end was cut by 4 bases, the J end by 0 bases, with 13 bases between. Germline V gene lookup returns CDR1 SQVTM and CDR2 ANQGSEA.

In this sample, this clone turned up a few times. The chain employs TRBV5-1 and TRBJ2-3, with TRBD2 identical over 9 bases. The germline gives CDR1 SGHRS, CDR2 YFSETQ. V trimming: 4 bases; J trimming: 4 bases; junction bases outside the gene matches: 10. The CDR3 length is 16 residues. The CDR3 protein is CASSLSPGLAPDTQYF. The CDR3 DNA reads TGCGCCAGCAGCCTTAGCCCGGGACTAGCCCCAGATACGCAGTATTTT.

The rearrangement uses TRBV19 and TRBJ2-1; 11 nucleotides align to TRBD2. This CDR3 is built from 15 residues. Germline V gives CDR1 LNHDA, CDR2 SQIVND (reference sequence). With 4 bases clipped from V and 5 bases from J, the junction kept 4 bases outside the gene matches. CDR3 in amino acids: CASSTKTSGNNEQFF. Here the CDR3 DNA reads TGTGCCAGTAGTACTAAGACTAGCGGGAACAATGAGCAGTTCTTC. The entire variable domain, with the rest obtained from reference TRBV19 and TRBJ2-1, is as follows: DGGITQSPKYLFRKEGQNVTLSCEQNLNHDAMYWYRQDPGQGLRLIYYSQIVNDFQKGDIAEGYSVSREKKESFPLTVTSAQKNPTAFYLCASSTKTSGNNEQFFGPGTRLTVL.

This clone came up once. The CDR3 protein is CASSPPASGRALPYEQYF. In DNA, the CDR3 is TGTGCCAGCTCACCCCCGGCTAGCGGGAGGGCTCTACCATACGAGCAGTACTTC. V and J are TRBV18 and TRBJ2-7; TRBD2 matches 12 bases. The V and J ends lost 3 bases and 4 bases, in that order; junction bases with no gene match: 13. The germline gives CDR1 KGHSH, CDR2 LQKENI. CDR3 length: 18 amino acids.

The chain carries TRBV6-5 and TRBJ1-4, with D uncertain. The ends were cut back, 1 base at V and 5 bases at J, with 5 bases in the middle. The CDR3 consists of 13 residues. The germline V gene encodes CDR1 MNHEY and CDR2 SVGAGI. CDR3 residues: CASSYYGNEKLFF. CDR3 nucleotide sequence: TGTGCCAGCAGTTACTACGGGAATGAAAAACTGTTTTTT.

The chain combines TRBV11-2 with TRBJ2-3, with 11 bases lining up with TRBD2. V lost 3 bases, J lost 2 bases, and 4 bases stayed unmatched. Per the germline V gene, CDR1 is SGHAT and CDR2 is FQNNGV. This CDR3 is built from 16 residues. Here the CDR3 reads CASSLGLAASTDTQYF. In nucleotides, the CDR3 is TGTGCCAGCAGCTTGGGACTAGCGGCTTCCACAGATACGCAGTATTTT.

This chain links TRBV2 with TRBJ1-2; possible D gene TRBD1, 5 bases. Germline V gene lookup returns CDR1 SNHLY and CDR2 FYNNEI. The V end lost 4 bases, the J end lost 8 bases, and 17 bases lay between the germline ends. The length of the CDR3 is 14 residues. CDR3 in amino acids: CASSAGTSDSGYTF. The CDR3 DNA reads as TGTGCCAGCAGTGCGGGGACTTCCGACTCAGGCTACACCTTC.